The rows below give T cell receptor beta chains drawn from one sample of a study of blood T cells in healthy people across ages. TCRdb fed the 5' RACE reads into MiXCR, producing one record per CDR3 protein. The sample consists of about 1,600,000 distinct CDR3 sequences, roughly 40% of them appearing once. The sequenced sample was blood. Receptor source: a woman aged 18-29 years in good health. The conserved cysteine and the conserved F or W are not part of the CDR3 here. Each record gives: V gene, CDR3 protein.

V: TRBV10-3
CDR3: ATGTGGYSGANVLT

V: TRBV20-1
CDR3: SACLRTPSGNQPQH

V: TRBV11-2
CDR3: ASSFTGSSYEQY

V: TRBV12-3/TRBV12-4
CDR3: ASSPWSGRDHYEQY

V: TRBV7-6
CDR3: ASSLGRGGTSDTQY

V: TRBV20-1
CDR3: SAAPWGQVPNSPLH

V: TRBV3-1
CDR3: ASSHPDGFEQY

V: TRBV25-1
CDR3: ASSWTGLSYEQY

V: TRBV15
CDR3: ATSSLATDTQY

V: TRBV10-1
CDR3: ASSEKVLGTGETYEQY

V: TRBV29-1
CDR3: SVARDGDGYT

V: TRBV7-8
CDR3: ASSVYMSDEQF

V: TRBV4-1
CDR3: ASSQGDRTVSGNTIY

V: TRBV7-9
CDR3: ASTLFGDTQY

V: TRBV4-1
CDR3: ASSQEGGPTHNYGYT

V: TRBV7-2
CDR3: ASSLIAGGPYEQY

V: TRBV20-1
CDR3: SARPQGRQGPTYGYT

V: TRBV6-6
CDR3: ASSYGGTGSGYT

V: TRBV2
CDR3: ASSPERRRSYEQY

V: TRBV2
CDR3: ASSGDGKSYNEQF

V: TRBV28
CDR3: ASSLTNTGVMQY

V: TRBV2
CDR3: ASRDWGVDGNQPQH

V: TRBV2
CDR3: ASRLWVSGANVLT

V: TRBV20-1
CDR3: SARDTGVTNEKLF

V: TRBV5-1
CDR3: ASFPGTGGPEDTEAF

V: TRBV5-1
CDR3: ASSLEGQGSYEQY

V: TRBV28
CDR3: ASSLALRLNRYNEQF

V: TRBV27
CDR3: ASSIRVNNEQF

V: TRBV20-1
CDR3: SARTQLLAGVTDTQY

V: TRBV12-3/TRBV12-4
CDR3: ASSSPGAFQETQY

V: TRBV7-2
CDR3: ASRGATTDTQY

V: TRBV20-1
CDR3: SAERLADSYEQY

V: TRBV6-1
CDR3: ASSASFGARADTQY

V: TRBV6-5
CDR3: ASTASTGSYEQY

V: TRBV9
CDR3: ASSVGQGNYGYT

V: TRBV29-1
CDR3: SGTGAYQTDTQY

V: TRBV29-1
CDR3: SVEEGSGRTGVSYNEQF

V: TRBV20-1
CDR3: SAFRLGTVLMNTEAF

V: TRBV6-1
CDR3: ASSEAGWADTQY